These T cell receptor beta chains were read from a single sample in a study of cytomegalovirus exposure and HLA in healthy donors. Repertoires were generated with immunoSEQ multiplex PCR, while TCRdb's copy carries only in-frame clones and drops some. The data hold about 200,000 clones, with about 83% observed a single time. The sequenced sample consisted of PBMCs. The receptors stem from a man between 40 and 49 years old in good health and CMV-seronegative. Both conserved end residues are part of each CDR3.

v_call	j_call	cdr3_aa
TRBV10-3	TRBJ1-3	CAIRRDTRGSGNTIYF
TRBV19	TRBJ2-7	CASSIGGGTANEQYF
TRBV13	TRBJ2-3	CASSLGRDWDTDTQYF
TRBV7-3	TRBJ2-1	CASRPNRGSDEQFF
TRBV9	TRBJ2-2	CASSVEGRRTGELFF
TRBV27	TRBJ2-2	CASRTGVGAGELFF
TRBV18	TRBJ2-1	CASSPRQEQGQFF
TRBV2	TRBJ1-3	CASESQGVSGNTIYF
TRBV10-1	TRBJ2-3	CASSESTDTQYF
TRBV7-9	TRBJ2-7	CASSFRQDVWWEREQYF
TRBV4-3	TRBJ2-7	CASSQEHRGTYEQYF
TRBV4-3	TRBJ2-3	CASSQAGDFGRVQYF
TRBV6-1	TRBJ2-4	CASDADRKNIQYF
TRBV6-6	TRBJ2-3	CASSYDGSSTDTQYF
TRBV7-2	TRBJ1-1	CASCLRLNTEAFF
TRBV19	TRBJ1-5	CASTLGRSNQPQHF
TRBV5-1	.	CASSRGFADEQYF
TRBV28	TRBJ2-1	CASSPDRVEQFF
TRBV18	TRBJ1-1	CASSPLEGSTEAFF